The 16 T cell receptor beta chains below all came from one sample that was sequenced in a study of T cells in narcolepsy. TCRdb's copy holds only in-frame clones and misses some; the assay was immunoSEQ multiplex PCR. This sample carries roughly 25,000 clones, roughly 64% of them seen once, and the ten largest clones take approximately 12%. Sequencing input: memory (CD45RA-) CD4+ T cells from blood. The receptors here all came from a human donor in good health.

The chain couples TRBV7-6 to TRBJ2-7, with a weak D call TRBD2 (6 bases). The V end was cut by 5 bases, the J end by 0 bases, with 11 bases between. CDR1 is SGHVS and CDR2 is FNYEAQ in the germline V gene. The CDR3 runs 14 residues. The CDR3 region is CASSRGDASYEQYF. As DNA, the CDR3 is TGTGCCAGCAGCCGCGGGGACGCCTCCTACGAGCAGTACTTC.

The rearrangement joins TRBV18 to TRBJ2-1; D is undetermined. V was trimmed by 3 bases and J by 10 bases, leaving 10 bases between them. The germline CDR1 and CDR2 sequences are KGHSH and LQKENI. The CDR3 extends over 12 amino acids. The CDR3 sequence: CASSPGQLEQFF. CDR3 DNA: TGTGCCAGCTCACCCGGGCAGTTAGAGCAGTTCTTC.

J is TRBJ1-5 and V is TRBV7-8, with D uncertain. The CDR3 has 14 amino acids. The V and J ends lost 1 base and 1 base respectively, with 5 bases between them. Germline CDR1 is SGHVS and CDR2 is FQNEAQ. The CDR3 DNA follows: TGTGCCAGCAGCTTAGAGGGCAGCAATCAGCCCCAGCATTTT. This codes for CASSLEGSNQPQHF.

This chain joins TRBV7-9 and TRBJ1-1; possible D gene TRBD1, 6 bases. The CDR3 is 13 amino acids. Germline CDR1 and CDR2: SEHNR and FQNEAQ (reference sequence). V was clipped by 5 bases and J by 2 bases, with 9 bases between them. The CDR3 DNA reads TGTGCCAGCAGCGCGGACAGCAACACTGAAGCTTTCTTT. Translated, it gives CASSADSNTEAFF.

The chain is built from TRBV28 and TRBJ1-5; no reliable D call. The CDR3 has 14 residues. With 6 bases removed from V and 2 bases from J, the gap between germline ends came to 11 bases. Looked up from germline, CDR1 is MDHEN and CDR2 is SYDVKM. CDR3 region: CASSPMSRNQPQHF. The CDR3 DNA reads TGTGCCAGCAGCCCCATGAGTCGCAATCAGCCCCAGCATTTT.

This chain joins TRBV5-1 and TRBJ2-7; tentative D call: TRBD2 (6 bases). In germline, CDR1 is SGHRS, CDR2 YFSETQ. Trimming pared 3 bases from V and 7 bases from J, leaving 17 bases between. This CDR3 contains 14 residues. CDR3 coding DNA: TGCGCCAGCAGCTCGGCGGGGAATGATCAGGAGCAGTACTTC. Amino acids: CASSSAGNDQEQYF. Supplemented by reference TRBV5-1 and TRBJ2-7, the full variable domain reads KAGVTQTPRYLIKTRGQQVTLSCSPISGHRSVSWYQQTPGQGLQFLFEYFSETQRNKGNFPGRFSGRQFSNSRSEMNVSTLELGDSALYLCASSSAGNDQEQYFGPGTRLTVT.

The V gene is TRBV1, the J gene TRBJ2-7; TRBD2 was called by the table and not checked on the DNA. TRBV1 is described as a pseudogene. CDR3 length: 20 residues. DNA for the CDR3: TGCACCCGCAGCCAAAAGGGGGATGGACTAGCGGGGGTGACACCCTACGAGCAGTACTTC. As protein: CTRSQKGDGLAGVTPYEQYF.

The J gene is TRBJ1-5, the V gene TRBV28; D unresolved. The germline V and J ends were trimmed by 7 bases and 4 bases, with 8 bases remaining between them. Germline V gene sequence: CDR1 MDHEN, CDR2 SYDVKM. The CDR3 sequence is 12 residues long. The CDR3 reads CASKSPNQPQHF. CDR3 DNA: TGTGCCAGCAAGAGTCCAAATCAGCCCCAGCATTTT. Supplemented by reference TRBV28 and TRBJ1-5, the full variable domain reads DVKVTQSSRYLVKRTGEKVFLECVQDMDHENMFWYRQDPGLGLRLIYFSYDVKMKEKGDIPEGYSVSREKKERFSLILESASTNQTSMYLCASKSPNQPQHFGDGTRLSIL.

The chain joins TRBV7-9 to TRBJ2-3; D tentatively fits TRBD1 or TRBD2 (5 bases each). Germline V gives CDR1 SEHNR, CDR2 FQNEAQ (reference sequence). V lost 6 bases and J 6 bases, leaving 16 bases between the germline ends. The CDR3 sequence is 14 residues long. DNA for the CDR3: TGTGCCAGCAGTCCAGAGGGGATTGGGGATACGCAGTATTTT. It encodes CASSPEGIGDTQYF.

The chain couples TRBV6-5 to TRBJ1-1; TRBD1 is a possible D gene (6 bases). The CDR3 is made up of 13 amino acids. Germline loops: CDR1 MNHEY, CDR2 SVGAGI. V was cut by 8 bases and J by 0 bases, with 10 bases left in between. For the CDR3, the DNA is TGTGCCAGCGGAGGACAGATGAACACTGAAGCTTTCTTT. Amino acids: CASGGQMNTEAFF.

The genes are TRBV10-3 and TRBJ1-5; weak D call: TRBD1 (6 bases). Germline CDR1 reads ENHRY; CDR2 reads SYGVKD. This CDR3 is built from 14 residues. V was cut by 8 bases and J by 2 bases, with 13 bases left in between. The CDR3 nucleotides are TGTGCCATCGGGGGAAAGGGGGGCAATCAGCCCCAGCATTTT. It specifies CAIGGKGGNQPQHF.

The chain employs TRBV5-1 and TRBJ2-2, with 9 bases identical to TRBD2. This CDR3 is built from 16 residues. V lost 4 bases, J lost 9 bases, and 13 bases stayed unmatched. Germline loops: CDR1 SGHRS, CDR2 YFSETQ. CDR3 sequence (DNA): TGCGCCAGCAGCCTCACGTACCCCGGGACTAGCCGGGAGCTGTTTTTT. It specifies CASSLTYPGTSRELFF.

V is TRBV6-1 and J is TRBJ2-7; D not resolved. The germline V gene has CDR1 MNHNS and CDR2 SASEGT. The CDR3 loop spans 12 amino acids. Deletions cut 5 bases from V and 4 bases from J, with 9 bases between. As DNA, the CDR3 is TGTGCCAGCAGTAACACCCCTTACGAGCAGTACTTC. Amino acids: CASSNTPYEQYF.

The rearrangement joins TRBV9 to TRBJ2-3, with 9 bases aligning to TRBD1. CDR1 is SGDLS, CDR2 YYNGEE, per germline. J was trimmed by 5 bases and V by 0 bases; bases with no gene match: 4. This CDR3 contains 15 residues. CDR3 sequence reads: CASSVGGQGGDTQYF. CDR3 coding DNA: TGTGCCAGCAGCGTAGGGGGACAGGGCGGAGATACGCAGTATTTT.

The chain employs TRBV28 and TRBJ2-3; 7 bases are a match to TRBD1. The CDR3 consists of 14 residues. Trimming removed 8 bases from V and 3 bases from J; junction bases left unmatched: 8. The germline gives CDR1 MDHEN, CDR2 SYDVKM. CDR3 loop: CASETGSRTDTQYF. The CDR3 DNA is TGTGCCAGCGAGACAGGGTCAAGGACAGATACGCAGTATTTT.

In this sample, this clone turned up a few times. The genes are TRBV25-1 and TRBJ2-7; D gene ambiguous. The CDR3 is 13 residues long. The germline V gene has CDR1 MGHDK and CDR2 SYGVNS. The V and J ends lost 6 bases and 5 bases respectively, with 14 bases between them. DNA of the CDR3: TGTGCCAGCAGAGGAAGGGTCTCGGACGAGCAGTACTTC. Its protein product is CASRGRVSDEQYF.